This TCR beta chain emerged from a study of cytomegalovirus exposure and HLA in healthy donors. Whole-study findings and limits: By HLA locus, TCR association rates varied in a later analysis, with DRB1 showing the most and HLA-C the fewest. With further analysis later on, most CMV-associated TCR beta chains appeared HLA-restricted.

The PCR was carried out with 60 Vbeta primers and 13 Jbeta primers. As handled by the study authors: Counted up in a later analysis, unique TCR beta chains came to some 72 million, with around 10 million shared. The table came from immunoSEQ multiplex PCR; TCRdb's copy has only in-frame clones and leaves some out. That table is the source of V, J and clone size, and D and trimming were worked out from the DNA. The table has some 190,000 clones, roughly 80% seen once. Healthy bone marrow donors supplied every sample. Comments on this clone: The antigen is undetermined.

V dropped 3 bases and J dropped 10 bases, with 20 bases sitting between them. The V gene's germline CDR1 is SEHNR and CDR2 FQNEAQ (reference sequence). CDR3 length: 15 amino acids. The source material was PBMCs. The clonotype was recovered from a woman younger than 45 in good health and CMV-seropositive. This chain joins TRBV7-9 and TRBJ2-3; D remains ambiguous. The CDR3, as DNA: TGTGCCAGCAGCTTTACTGACTTTACGCGGTGGTCGCAGTATTTT. This sequence encodes CASSFTDFTRWSQYF. Using reference TRBV7-9 and TRBJ2-3 for the parts outside the CDR3, the full variable domain is DTGVSQNPRHKITKRGQNVTFRCDPISEHNRLYWYRQTLGQGPEFLTYFQNEAQLEKSRLLSDRFSAERPKGSFSTLEIQRTEQGDSAMYLCASSFTDFTRWSQYFGPGTRLTVL.